This TCR beta chain derives from a study of shared clonotypes between healthy human individuals. Study context: The cohort had two women and three men, ages 18 to 49.

The CDR3 is made up of 16 amino acids. Per germline, CDR1 SGHNT and CDR2 YYREEE (reference sequence). The ends lost 0 bases at V and 5 bases at J; junction bases unmatched: 7. Deep-level settings were used for running the assay. Genomic DNA from each subset was divided evenly over several immunoSEQ plates. The method was immunoSEQ multiplex PCR; TCRdb's version includes in-frame clones alone and lacks a portion of them. The sample shows around 500,000 clones, around 78% of them seen only once. This TCR came from a middle-aged woman in good health. Some clones in this sample may be carry-over from other donors' samples. Sequencing input: PBMCs. The chain combines TRBV5-4 with TRBJ2-1; 8 bases align to TRBD2. The CDR3 sequence: CASSLGGFSGDNEQFF. The CDR3 nucleotides read TGTGCCAGCAGCTTGGGGGGATTTAGCGGGGACAATGAGCAGTTCTTC.